Below, 29 T cell receptor beta chains from the same sample are listed, as sequenced in a study of T cell changes during pregnancy in multiple sclerosis. Sequenced by immunoSEQ multiplex PCR; TCRdb stores in-frame clones only, minus some. Seen here are around 66,000 clones, roughly 91% observed once, and the top ten hold 1% to 1.5%. The sequences come from peripheral blood, collected after pregnancy. These receptors all come from a female donor in good health, enrolled as a control in a pregnancy study.

This clone was seen only once. The chain uses TRBV18 and TRBJ2-7; D gene unclear. This CDR3 has 12 amino acids. Germline-derived CDR1 and CDR2 are KGHSH and LQKENI. Trimming removed 4 bases from V and 7 bases from J, with 11 bases in between. CDR3 amino acids: CASSRIVGEQYF. CDR3 coding DNA: TGTGCCAGCTCACGGATAGTCGGGGAGCAGTACTTC.

This clone was seen a handful of times. This chain joins TRBV30 and TRBJ1-1; possibly TRBD1 for D (5 bases). With 0 bases removed from V and 1 base from J, the gap between germline ends came to 6 bases. This CDR3 has 13 amino acids. Per the germline V gene, CDR1 is GTSNPN and CDR2 is SVGIG (reference sequence). The CDR3 nucleotides are TGTGCCTGGAGTGTCGGGGGGAACACTGAAGCTTTCTTT. Protein product: CAWSVGGNTEAFF.

The chain has TRBV30 and TRBJ1-5; 8 bases are a match to TRBD1. There are 16 residues in the CDR3. The V gene end was trimmed by 7 bases and the J gene end by 2 bases; junction bases not matched to a gene: 13. Germline V lookup: CDR1 GTSNPN, CDR2 SVGIG (reference sequence). CDR3 sequence (DNA): TGTGCCTTTTCTCTGGACAGGGTGACCGGCAATCAGCCCCAGCATTTT. It translates to CAFSLDRVTGNQPQHF.

This rearrangement joins TRBV6-5 to TRBJ2-1; D is undetermined. CDR1 MNHEY and CDR2 SVGAGI come from the germline V gene. The CDR3 spans 15 residues. With 6 bases removed from V and 0 bases from J, the gap between germline ends came to 12 bases. DNA of the CDR3: TGTGCCAGCAGCTGGGCAAGAGACTCCTACAATGAGCAGTTCTTC. This sequence encodes CASSWARDSYNEQFF.

The chain has TRBV28 and TRBJ2-7; D unclear. The CDR3 loop spans 13 amino acids. Trimming stripped 4 bases from V and 3 bases from J, with 10 bases between. Per the germline V gene, CDR1 is MDHEN and CDR2 is SYDVKM. Here the CDR3 reads CASSSPSHYEQYF. The CDR3, as DNA: TGTGCCAGCAGTTCCCCTTCACACTACGAGCAGTACTTC.

This chain uses TRBV27 with TRBJ2-7; weak D call: TRBD1 (7 bases). CDR1 MNHEY and CDR2 SMNVEV come from the germline V gene (reference sequence). The CDR3 runs 15 residues. The V end was cut by 4 bases, the J end by 0 bases, with 13 bases between. The CDR3 spells CASSWGTAGSYEQYF. DNA of the CDR3: TGTGCCAGCAGTTGGGGGACAGCGGGCTCCTACGAGCAGTACTTC.

This clone appeared a single time. The chain carries TRBV19 and TRBJ1-5; 7 nucleotides line up with TRBD1. Germline assignment: CDR1 LNHDA and CDR2 SQIVND (reference sequence). This CDR3 region has 14 residues. V shed 5 bases, J shed 6 bases, and the junction held 7 bases outside the gene matches. The CDR3 reads CASSPNTGVQPQHF. In DNA, the CDR3 is TGTGCCAGTAGTCCAAACACAGGGGTTCAGCCCCAGCATTTT.

This rearrangement joins TRBV14 to TRBJ1-1; D might be TRBD1 (6 bases). V shed 1 base and J shed 5 bases, with 11 bases lying between them. CDR1 SGHDN and CDR2 FVKESK come from the germline V gene. The CDR3 runs to 14 residues. The CDR3 nucleotides read TGTGCCAGCAGCCAAGTCGAGGGGGGGACTGAAGCTTTCTTT. Protein: CASSQVEGGTEAFF.

V is TRBV25-1 and J is TRBJ2-6; D not certain. This CDR3 is 16 amino acids long. CDR1 is MGHDK and CDR2 is SYGVNS in the germline V gene. Trimming pared 4 bases from V and 0 bases from J, leaving 10 bases between. The CDR3 coding sequence is TGTGCCAGCAGTGCCTCCCGTAACTCTGGGGCCAACGTCCTGACTTTC. This gives the protein CASSASRNSGANVLTF.

This chain links TRBV7-2 with TRBJ1-6, with 8 positions matching TRBD1. The V and J ends lost 4 bases and 8 bases, in that order; junction bases with no gene match: 7. This CDR3 has 15 residues. Germline-derived CDR1 and CDR2 are SGHTA and FQGNSA. The CDR3 sequence: CASSWGGTGDSPLHF. In DNA form, the CDR3 reads TGTGCCAGCAGCTGGGGAGGGACAGGAGATTCACCCCTCCACTTT.

The chain links TRBV4-2 to TRBJ1-2, with D possibly TRBD1 on 5 matching bases. The ends were cut back, 0 bases at V and 1 base at J, with 15 bases in the middle. Germline lookup yields CDR1 LGHNA and CDR2 YNFKEQ. The CDR3 has 17 residues. Here the CDR3 reads CASSQDRGTLDNYGYTF. CDR3 in DNA: TGTGCCAGCAGCCAAGATCGGGGGACGTTGGATAACTATGGCTACACCTTC.

The V call is TRBV25-1, the J call TRBJ2-1; 10 bases line up with TRBD2. Germline V gene data show CDR1 as MGHDK and CDR2 as SYGVNS. The CDR3 sequence is 16 residues long. J lost 4 bases, V lost 1 base, and 4 bases had no gene match. DNA for the CDR3: TGTGCCAGCAGTGAATTGGGGACTAGCGATTACAATGAGCAGTTCTTC. The encoded protein is CASSELGTSDYNEQFF.

The chain recombines TRBV19 with TRBJ1-4; D possibly corresponds to TRBD1 (6 bases). CDR3 size: 13 residues. In germline, CDR1 is LNHDA, CDR2 SQIVND (reference sequence). Trimming pared 11 bases from V and 3 bases from J, leaving 13 bases between. This chain's CDR3 is CAGNRASNEKLFF. DNA of the CDR3: TGTGCCGGGAACAGGGCTTCTAATGAAAAACTGTTTTTT.

The J gene is TRBJ1-2, the V gene TRBV30; TRBD1 matches 10 bases. The CDR3 extends over 12 amino acids. The V gene end was trimmed by 5 bases and the J gene end by 4 bases; junction bases not matched to a gene: 1. Per the germline V gene, CDR1 is GTSNPN and CDR2 is SVGIG (reference sequence). The chain's CDR3 is CAWGDRGYGYTF. The DNA for the CDR3 is TGTGCCTGGGGGGACAGGGGCTATGGCTACACCTTC.

The CDR3 loop is CASSIGVGTEAFF. CDR3 DNA: TGTGCCAGCAGCATAGGCGTCGGTACTGAAGCTTTCTTT. V usage is TRBV11-2 and J usage is TRBJ1-1; no firm D call. Trimming left V 5 bases short and J 5 bases short, with 12 bases between. The CDR3 length is 13 residues. Germline V lookup: CDR1 SGHAT, CDR2 FQNNGV.

The CDR3 spells CAWGAGLSQPQHF. CDR3 coding DNA: TGTGCCTGGGGGGCTGGTTTATCTCAGCCCCAGCATTTT. The V gene is TRBV30, the J gene TRBJ1-5; D might be TRBD1 (5 bases). V lost 5 bases and J 6 bases, leaving 14 bases between the germline ends. This CDR3 comprises 13 residues. Germline V gene lookup returns CDR1 GTSNPN and CDR2 SVGIG (reference sequence).

V is TRBV4-3 and J is TRBJ2-3; TRBD1 agrees at 7 bases. The CDR3 contains 17 residues. Germline CDR1 is LGHNA and CDR2 is YSLEER. With 0 bases clipped from V and 1 base from J, the junction kept 7 bases outside the gene matches. The CDR3 reads CASSQDWWTGRTDTQYF. CDR3 nucleotide sequence: TGCGCCAGCAGCCAAGATTGGTGGACAGGCCGCACAGATACGCAGTATTTT.

The V and J genes are TRBV30 and TRBJ1-1, with D possibly TRBD1 on 6 matching bases. CDR3 length: 12 amino acids. Per the germline V gene, CDR1 is GTSNPN and CDR2 is SVGIG (reference sequence). The ends were cut back, 5 bases at V and 5 bases at J, with 12 bases in the middle. The CDR3 loop reads CAWYSGVTEAFF. CDR3 bases: TGTGCCTGGTATTCAGGGGTGACTGAAGCTTTCTTT.

V and J are TRBV4-2 and TRBJ1-1; D remains unclear. The CDR3 covers 14 residues. Germline V gene lookup returns CDR1 LGHNA and CDR2 YNFKEQ. Trimming removed 0 bases at V and 1 base at J, with 6 bases between. The CDR3 sequence: CASSQDSGNTEAFF. The DNA of the CDR3 is TGTGCCAGCAGCCAAGACTCCGGGAACACTGAAGCTTTCTTT.

The rearrangement uses TRBV6-1 and TRBJ2-1, with TRBD2 identical over 7 bases. The length of the CDR3 is 14 residues. Germline V gives CDR1 MNHNS, CDR2 SASEGT. V dropped 11 bases and J dropped 6; count of bases not matched to a gene: 13. CDR3 region: CAHSPGGFVNEQFF. In DNA form, the CDR3 reads TGTGCCCATAGCCCCGGGGGGTTCGTCAATGAGCAGTTCTTC.

The chain links TRBV18 to TRBJ1-1; 10 bases match TRBD1. With 0 bases clipped from V and 3 bases from J, the junction kept 7 bases outside the gene matches. This CDR3 is built from 17 residues. Looked up from germline, CDR1 is KGHSH and CDR2 is LQKENI. CDR3 protein: CASSPPTGGAVDTEAFF. As DNA, the CDR3 is TGTGCCAGCTCACCACCGACAGGGGGCGCGGTGGACACTGAAGCTTTCTTT.

This chain uses TRBV5-1 with TRBJ2-6, with 11 bases aligning to TRBD1. This CDR3 region has 20 residues. Germline loops: CDR1 SGHRS, CDR2 YFSETQ. The ends lost 0 bases at V and 1 base at J; junction bases unmatched: 9. CDR3 protein: CASSLEGQGALYSGANVLTF. The CDR3, as DNA: TGCGCCAGCAGCTTGGAAGGACAGGGGGCGCTTTATTCTGGGGCCAACGTCCTGACTTTC.

This clone appeared a single time. The chain is built from TRBV25-1 and TRBJ1-1, with D uncertain. The CDR3 is made up of 14 amino acids. The ends were cut back, 4 bases at V and 6 bases at J, with 15 bases in the middle. Germline assignment: CDR1 MGHDK and CDR2 SYGVNS. The CDR3 protein is CASSAEGYTSEAFF. Written as DNA, the CDR3 is TGTGCCAGCAGTGCTGAGGGATACACCTCTGAAGCTTTCTTT.

This sequence joins TRBV27 and TRBJ2-1, with 8 bases aligning to TRBD1. V dropped 8 bases and J dropped 5; count of bases not matched to a gene: 5. The germline gives CDR1 MNHEY, CDR2 SMNVEV (reference sequence). The CDR3 runs 13 residues. The CDR3 DNA sequence: TGTGCCAGCCGGACAGGGTACCACAATGAGCAGTTCTTC. Amino acid sequence: CASRTGYHNEQFF.

The chain couples TRBV19 to TRBJ2-7; TRBD1 matches at 7 bases. Trimming at V came to 5 bases and at J to 3 bases, leaving 7 bases not matched to a gene. CDR1 LNHDA and CDR2 SQIVND come from the germline V gene (reference sequence). There are 14 residues in the CDR3. The CDR3 DNA follows: TGTGCCAGTAGTGAGGGGACAGCCCTCTACGAGCAGTACTTC. This gives the protein CASSEGTALYEQYF. Supplemented by reference TRBV19 and TRBJ2-7, the full variable domain reads DGGITQSPKYLFRKEGQNVTLSCEQNLNHDAMYWYRQDPGQGLRLIYYSQIVNDFQKGDIAEGYSVSREKKESFPLTVTSAQKNPTAFYLCASSEGTALYEQYFGPGTRLTVT.

The chain carries TRBV19 and TRBJ1-1; D not resolved. Germline V gene data show CDR1 as LNHDA and CDR2 as SQIVND (reference sequence). This CDR3 has 13 residues. CDR3 protein: CRSGPISNTEAFF. Here the CDR3 DNA reads TGTAGGTCAGGTCCTATTTCGAACACTGAAGCTTTCTTT.

This chain links TRBV7-2 with TRBJ2-7, with 9 bases lining up with TRBD2. V trimming: 0 bases; J trimming: 6 bases; junction bases outside the gene matches: 9. This CDR3 has 16 residues. CDR1 is SGHTA, CDR2 FQGNSA, per germline. The CDR3 reads CASSLAGGGAAGEQYF. CDR3 coding DNA: TGTGCCAGCAGCTTAGCGGGCGGGGGGGCGGCGGGCGAGCAGTACTTC.

V and J are TRBV7-8 and TRBJ1-4; D is possibly TRBD1 (5 bases). V was shortened by 3 bases and J by 0 bases, with 8 bases between the two germline ends. CDR1 SGHVS and CDR2 FQNEAQ come from the germline V gene. This CDR3 comprises 15 residues. CDR3 region: CASSFRGATNEKLFF. In DNA form, the CDR3 reads TGTGCCAGCAGCTTTAGGGGCGCAACTAATGAAAAACTGTTTTTT.

The rearrangement links TRBV27 to TRBJ2-7; the match to TRBD2 covers 7 bases. Germline loops: CDR1 MNHEY, CDR2 SMNVEV (reference sequence). Trimming took 6 bases from V and 3 from J; bases not matched to a gene: 11. This CDR3 contains 15 residues. Here the CDR3 DNA reads TGTGCCAGCAGCCCAAGGGACTATGCATTCTACGAGCAGTACTTC. This gives the protein CASSPRDYAFYEQYF.